What follows are 19 T cell receptor beta chains derived from one specimen sequenced in a study of memory CD4+ T cells and cytomegalovirus serostatus. The sort gate was single viable CD3+CD4+CD8-CD45RO+ cells for memory CD4+ T cells. TCRdb's copy holds only in-frame clones and misses some; the assay was immunoSEQ multiplex PCR. The sample shows 50,000 or so clones, over 60% of them seen only once. Source material: memory CD4+ T cells from blood. Receptors originate from an adult in good health and CMV-seropositive.

This clone was seen only a few times. The chain carries TRBV5-4 and TRBJ1-2, with D tentatively TRBD1 (6 bases). In germline, CDR1 is SGHNT, CDR2 YYREEE (reference sequence). CDR3 length: 15 amino acids. Trimming pared 4 bases from V and 4 bases from J, leaving 17 bases between. The CDR3 is CASSPGGGGIYGYTF. For the CDR3, the DNA is TGTGCCAGCAGCCCCGGTGGAGGGGGGATCTATGGCTACACCTTC.

V and J are TRBV7-3 and TRBJ2-5; D not certain. Between the trimmed V and J ends, which lost 1 base and 1 base, there was a span of 10 bases. This CDR3 spans 15 amino acids. Germline CDR1 SGHTA, CDR2 FQGTGA. In DNA form, the CDR3 reads TGTGCCAGCAGCTTAAGTCCGGGTCCCCAAGAGACCCAGTACTTC. This codes for CASSLSPGPQETQYF.

The chain uses TRBV6-1 and TRBJ2-2; no reliable D call. The CDR3 covers 14 residues. V shed 2 bases and J shed 0 bases, with 4 bases lying between them. The germline V gene encodes CDR1 MNHNS and CDR2 SASEGT. CDR3 amino acids: CASSELANTGELFF. Here the CDR3 DNA reads TGTGCCAGCAGTGAACTAGCGAACACCGGGGAGCTGTTTTTT.

The chain couples TRBV27 to TRBJ1-1; 7 bases map to TRBD1. J gave up 9 bases and V 3 bases, and 7 bases lay outside the gene matches. The germline gives CDR1 MNHEY, CDR2 SMNVEV (reference sequence). The CDR3 extends over 13 amino acids. For the CDR3, the DNA is TGTGCCAGCAGTTTCAGGGGACAGAGTCAAGCTTTCTTT. Its translation is CASSFRGQSQAFF.

The J gene is TRBJ2-5, the V gene TRBV10-3, with D tentatively TRBD2 (6 bases). V lost 7 bases, J lost 2 bases, and 14 bases lay in between. The CDR3 spans 14 residues. The germline V gene encodes CDR1 ENHRY and CDR2 SYGVKD. The CDR3 loop is CAIMKDGGQETQYF. The DNA of the CDR3 is TGTGCCATCATGAAAGATGGGGGGCAAGAGACCCAGTACTTC.

The gene calls are TRBV6-1 and TRBJ1-3; 7 nucleotides line up with TRBD1. V gave up 7 bases and J gave up 1 base; unmatched junction bases: 7. The CDR3 has 15 residues. Germline-derived CDR1 and CDR2 are MNHNS and SASEGT. The CDR3, as DNA: TGTGCCAGCAAGAAGACAGGGAAGTCTGGAAACACCATATATTTT. Protein product: CASKKTGKSGNTIYF.

The rearrangement links TRBV7-3 to TRBJ2-2; D uncertain. Trimming took off 2 bases at V and 1 base at J, with 2 bases between the two ends. Germline V gene lookup returns CDR1 SGHTA and CDR2 FQGTGA. The CDR3 sequence is 13 residues long. In nucleotides, the CDR3 is TGTGCCAGCAGCTTAGGGAACACCGGGGAGCTGTTTTTT. It translates to CASSLGNTGELFF.

This clone has more than one count but fewer than ten. This rearrangement joins TRBV5-4 to TRBJ2-1; no definite D call. This CDR3 has 13 amino acids. The germline V and J ends were trimmed by 3 bases and 5 bases, with 9 bases remaining between them. Germline lookup yields CDR1 SGHNT and CDR2 YYREEE (reference sequence). The DNA of the CDR3 is TGTGCCAGCAGCTCGACTGCCGACAATGAGCAGTTCTTC. Translated: CASSSTADNEQFF.

The V and J genes are TRBV19 and TRBJ1-2; the D gene is possibly TRBD1 (5 bases). V dropped 3 bases and J dropped 8 bases, with 10 bases sitting between them. CDR3 length: 12 residues. Germline V gene lookup returns CDR1 LNHDA and CDR2 SQIVND (reference sequence). This CDR3 is CASSIGTLGYTF. In nucleotides, the CDR3 is TGTGCCAGTAGTATTGGGACTTTAGGCTACACCTTC. The full variable domain, in which reference TRBV19 and TRBJ1-2 provide the parts outside the CDR3, is DGGITQSPKYLFRKEGQNVTLSCEQNLNHDAMYWYRQDPGQGLRLIYYSQIVNDFQKGDIAEGYSVSREKKESFPLTVTSAQKNPTAFYLCASSIGTLGYTFGSGTRLTVV.

This chain connects TRBV9 to TRBJ1-6; D is undetermined. V was shortened by 0 bases and J by 7 bases, with 5 bases between the two germline ends. This CDR3 is built from 13 residues. Germline CDR1 reads SGDLS; CDR2 reads YYNGEE. CDR3 amino acids: CASSVGINSPLHF. In DNA form, the CDR3 reads TGTGCCAGCAGCGTAGGTATAAATTCACCCCTCCACTTT.

The chain employs TRBV5-1 and TRBJ2-7, with D tentatively TRBD2 (7 bases). Germline CDR1 and CDR2: SGHRS and YFSETQ. V was shortened by 3 bases and J by 0 bases, with 13 bases between the two germline ends. The CDR3 totals 15 residues. The CDR3 here is CASSWGGQSSYEQYF. CDR3 nucleotide sequence: TGCGCCAGCAGCTGGGGGGGGCAGAGCTCCTACGAGCAGTACTTC.

This chain links TRBV27 with TRBJ2-7; TRBD1 matches 10 bases. CDR3 length: 16 amino acids. Trimming cost V 5 bases and J 3 bases; bases outside gene matches: 10. The germline V gene encodes CDR1 MNHEY and CDR2 SMNVEV (reference sequence). The CDR3 nucleotides are TGTGCCAGCAGTCTTCGCGGGACAGGGGTGATCTACGAGCAGTACTTC. Its protein is CASSLRGTGVIYEQYF.

The rearrangement joins TRBV4-3 to TRBJ2-1; TRBD2 matches 9 bases. After removal of 5 bases from V and 11 bases from J, the junction contained 10 bases not matched to a gene. The CDR3 totals 14 residues. Germline V gene sequence: CDR1 LGHNA, CDR2 YSLEER. The CDR3 nucleotides are TGCGCCAGCAGCGAGGGGCGGGAGGGAGGGAAGCAGTTCTTC. Its protein product is CASSEGREGGKQFF.

This chain connects TRBV10-3 to TRBJ2-1, with TRBD2 as a possible D gene (5 bases). This CDR3 spans 14 amino acids. Germline V gives CDR1 ENHRY, CDR2 SYGVKD. The V end lost 2 bases, the J end lost 3 bases, and 8 bases lay between the germline ends. This chain's CDR3 is CAISEAEDYNEQFF. CDR3 nucleotides: TGTGCCATCAGTGAGGCGGAGGACTACAATGAGCAGTTCTTC.

This rearrangement joins TRBV7-9 to TRBJ2-4; unclear D gene. V dropped 3 bases and J dropped 7 bases, with 16 bases sitting between them. The length of the CDR3 is 15 residues. Germline CDR1 reads SEHNR; CDR2 reads FQNEAQ (reference sequence). The CDR3 nucleotides are TGTGCCAGCAGCTTGGCCGGGTCCCTGGGGAACATTCAGTACTTC. Protein sequence: CASSLAGSLGNIQYF.

This clone was detected a few times. The chain employs TRBV7-6 and TRBJ2-3; D is perhaps TRBD2 (5 bases). The CDR3 loop spans 15 amino acids. The V end was cut by 6 bases, the J end by 1 base, with 14 bases between. Germline lookup yields CDR1 SGHVS and CDR2 FNYEAQ. The CDR3 nucleotides read TGTGCCAGCAGTTCCCGGGGAGAGGGCACAGATACGCAGTATTTT. Encoded protein: CASSSRGEGTDTQYF. Complete variable domain (other parts from reference TRBV7-6 and TRBJ2-3): GAGVSQSPRYKVTKRGQDVALRCDPISGHVSLYWYRQALGQGPEFLTYFNYEAQQDKSGLPNDRFSAERPEGSISTLTIQRTEQRDSAMYRCASSSRGEGTDTQYFGPGTRLTVL.

This clone was seen a few times. V usage is TRBV19 and J usage is TRBJ2-1, with a possible D match to TRBD2 (5 bases). CDR3 length: 15 residues. CDR1 and CDR2 (germline): LNHDA, SQIVND (reference sequence). Trimming stripped 7 bases from V and 0 bases from J, with 13 bases between. The CDR3 region has the DNA TGTGCCAGTACCCTAAGCGGAACCTCCTACAATGAGCAGTTCTTC. This codes for CASTLSGTSYNEQFF.

J is TRBJ2-5 and V is TRBV19; D call uncertain. CDR1 and CDR2 (germline): LNHDA, SQIVND (reference sequence). This CDR3 is built from 14 residues. V lost 2 bases, J lost 5 bases, and 12 bases lay in between. The CDR3 here is CASSIRTDGETQYF. In DNA, the CDR3 is TGTGCCAGTAGTATAAGGACCGACGGGGAGACCCAGTACTTC.

In this sample, this clone turned up once. The chain employs TRBV6-6 and TRBJ1-2; the D gene is possibly TRBD1 (6 bases). The V end lost 4 bases, the J end lost 0 bases, and 9 bases lay between the germline ends. Germline V CDR1 and CDR2: MNHNY, SVGAGI (reference sequence). The CDR3 runs 14 residues. The CDR3 loop reads CASSSRGTNYGYTF. The CDR3 bases are TGTGCCAGCAGTTCCAGGGGAACTAACTATGGCTACACCTTC.